This T cell receptor beta chain was captured in a study of cytomegalovirus exposure and HLA in healthy donors. Study-wide points: Relative to the approximately 700-donor mean, N-insertions were reportedly fewer in an Asian-associated ancestry cluster in a later analysis.

CDR3 length: 13 residues. Germline values: CDR1 MNHEY, CDR2 SMNVEV (reference sequence). V was pared by 5 bases and J by 4 bases, with 12 bases between. As to this clone: Its specificity is not known.

In the PCR, 60 Vbeta and 13 Jbeta primers were used. Sequencing was performed with immunoSEQ multiplex PCR; in TCRdb, only in-frame clones are kept and a portion is missing. This sample's table has some 110,000 clones. The sequence was collected from a man aged 35 to 55 in good health and CMV-seropositive. The sample taken for sequencing was PBMCs. The chain couples TRBV27 to TRBJ2-7; TRBD1 might be the D (6 bases). Here the CDR3 DNA reads TGTGCCAGCAGTCATGGGGGCGATTACGAGCAGTACTTC. Protein product: CASSHGGDYEQYF.